This record concerns one T cell receptor (beta chain) sequence. Its antigen is not identified. The sample comes from a study of cytomegalovirus exposure and HLA in healthy donors. Points from the study as a whole: In a later analysis, at a false discovery rate of 0.05, 15,000 to 20,000 TCR beta sequences matched HLA alleles.

The CDR3 has 12 amino acids. CDR1 and CDR2 from the germline V gene are SGHVS and FQNEAQ. The V end was cut by 10 bases, the J end by 5 bases, with 14 bases between. Healthy bone marrow donors made up the donor group. These donors counted as nominally healthy when sampled, but unrecorded immune exposures were likely. Use of 60 Vbeta and 13 Jbeta primers characterized the PCR. Measured with immunoSEQ multiplex PCR; TCRdb has only the in-frame clones, and not every one. The sample carries about 110,000 clones, 82% recorded once. The chain combines TRBV7-8 with TRBJ2-5, with D tentatively TRBD1 (6 bases). The TCR was taken from a man under 40 in good health and CMV-seropositive. Input material: PBMCs. The CDR3 loop is CATRQGSETQYF. Here the CDR3 DNA reads TGTGCCACGCGGCAGGGGTCCGAGACCCAGTACTTC.